These 31 T cell receptor beta chains share one sample of origin, sequenced in a study of CD8+ T cells in alopecia areata (dated by TCRdb to the late 2010s). Libraries were built with the immunoSEQ multiplex PCR assay. RNA was extracted from all samples and reverse transcribed into cDNA, which served as template for TCR sequencing. As stored in TCRdb, this immuneACCESS dataset retains in-frame rearrangements with V and J assigned. A fraction of the clones does not appear; measured against another copy, unresolved V genes explain less than half of the discrepancy, and the remainder lacks a known reason. The sample has some 180,000 clones on record, around 50% of them singletons. Jointly, the top ten make up roughly 5.3% of the sample. The sample consisted of CD8+ T cells sorted from blood. These receptors were taken from a human donor in good health.

The chain joins TRBV6-5 to TRBJ1-2; 7 bases match TRBD1. The CDR3 contains 15 residues. V shed 2 bases and J 6 bases; nucleotides not matched to a gene: 9. Looked up from germline, CDR1 is MNHEY and CDR2 is SVGAGI. The CDR3 sequence is CASSYQGGTGDGYTF. In DNA form, the CDR3 reads TGTGCCAGCAGTTACCAGGGGGGAACAGGCGATGGCTACACCTTC.

This rearrangement joins TRBV7-9 to TRBJ1-1, with D unresolved. Trimming cost V 5 bases and J 0 bases, with 10 bases left between them. The CDR3 is 14 amino acids. Germline CDR1 and CDR2: SEHNR and FQNEAQ (reference sequence). CDR3 region: CASSPGEMNTEAFF. CDR3 coding DNA: TGTGCCAGCAGCCCCGGAGAGATGAACACTGAAGCTTTCTTT.

The V and J genes are TRBV14 and TRBJ1-1, with a possible D match to TRBD1 (6 bases). The V and J ends lost 4 bases and 3 bases respectively, with 15 bases between them. The CDR3 length is 15 residues. CDR1 SGHDN and CDR2 FVKESK come from the germline V gene. CDR3 sequence reads: CASSPLLTGDTEAFF. The CDR3, as DNA: TGTGCCAGCAGCCCCTTACTGACAGGAGACACTGAAGCTTTCTTT.

The gene calls are TRBV29-1 and TRBJ2-3; D is unclear. Germline loops: CDR1 SQVTM, CDR2 ANQGSEA. CDR3 length: 14 amino acids. V shed 1 base and J shed 8 bases, with 16 bases lying between them. CDR3 sequence: CSVEVHPKRSTQYF. The CDR3 DNA follows: TGCAGCGTTGAAGTCCATCCAAAACGGAGTACGCAGTATTTT.

The genes are TRBV9 and TRBJ2-7, with 8 bases that match TRBD1. This CDR3 has 15 amino acids. Germline trimming cut 4 bases from V and 6 bases from J; bases unmatched to any gene: 12. Germline V CDR1 and CDR2: SGDLS, YYNGEE. DNA for the CDR3: TGTGCCAGCAGCTCCCGGGAGACAGGGGTGGGCGAGCAGTACTTC. Protein product: CASSSRETGVGEQYF.

This rearrangement joins TRBV12-5 to TRBJ2-1; D unresolved. In germline, CDR1 is LGHNT, CDR2 FRNRAP. The CDR3 has 14 amino acids. V dropped 7 bases and J dropped 7 bases, with 17 bases sitting between them. CDR3 in amino acids: CASDGQWEQNEQFF. The DNA of the CDR3 is TGTGCTAGTGATGGTCAGTGGGAACAGAATGAGCAGTTCTTC.

The V call is TRBV6-5, the J call TRBJ1-2; tentatively, D is TRBD1 (5 bases). This CDR3 is 15 amino acids long. The V end lost 2 bases, the J end lost 3 bases, and 13 bases lay between the germline ends. Looked up from germline, CDR1 is MNHEY and CDR2 is SVGAGI. The CDR3 sequence is CASSYSERGDYGYTF. As DNA, the CDR3 is TGTGCCAGCAGTTACAGCGAACGGGGGGACTATGGCTACACCTTC.

The CDR3 reads CSVLSLDRNTEAFF. DNA for the CDR3: TGCAGCGTTCTCAGCCTTGACAGGAACACTGAAGCTTTCTTT. The V call is TRBV29-1, the J call TRBJ1-1; D may be TRBD1 (5 bases). V lost 5 bases, J lost 1 base, and 14 bases lay in between. The CDR3 has 14 residues. The germline CDR1 and CDR2 sequences are SQVTM and ANQGSEA.

The rearrangement uses TRBV13 and TRBJ1-5; D not certain. Deletions cut 2 bases from V and 6 bases from J, with 8 bases between. CDR1 is PRHDT, CDR2 FYEKMQ, per germline (reference sequence). This CDR3 is 13 amino acids long. CDR3: CASSLRGSQPQHF. The CDR3 DNA sequence: TGTGCCAGCAGCTTAAGAGGGTCTCAGCCCCAGCATTTT.

The rearrangement uses TRBV29-1 and TRBJ2-2; D gene uncertain. Trimming shortened V by 5 bases and J by 3 bases, and 7 bases separated the two germline ends. The germline V gene encodes CDR1 SQVTM and CDR2 ANQGSEA. The CDR3 totals 12 residues. This CDR3 reads CSVTVYTGELFF. The CDR3, as DNA: TGCAGCGTTACAGTCTACACCGGGGAGCTGTTTTTT.

The genes are TRBV27 and TRBJ1-2; D is uncertain. The CDR3 runs to 13 residues. V was pared by 5 bases and J by 5 bases, with 12 bases between. CDR1 is MNHEY, CDR2 SMNVEV, per germline (reference sequence). The CDR3 nucleotides read TGTGCCAGCAGTCTCACAGAGCAGTATGGCTACACCTTC. Translated: CASSLTEQYGYTF.

The rearrangement joins TRBV6-6 to TRBJ2-5, with D unclear. CDR1 is MNHNY, CDR2 SVGAGI, per germline (reference sequence). V was pared by 2 bases and J by 4 bases, with 14 bases between. The CDR3 contains 15 residues. As DNA, the CDR3 is TGTGCCAGCAGTTACAACACCCCCGCCGGAGAGACCCAGTACTTC. This translates into CASSYNTPAGETQYF.

This clone was counted only a few times. CDR3 coding DNA: TGCAGCGTTGACAGGACCTACAATGAGCAGTTCTTC. This gives the protein CSVDRTYNEQFF. The gene calls are TRBV29-1 and TRBJ2-1; D is uncertain. Germline V gene data show CDR1 as SQVTM and CDR2 as ANQGSEA. This CDR3 has 12 amino acids. V was pared by 3 bases and J by 2 bases, with 5 bases between.

CDR3 DNA sequence: TGTGCCAGCAGCTCCGGAGGGTCGGGGGAGCTGTTTTTT. Residues: CASSSGGSGELFF. The genes are TRBV9 and TRBJ2-2; D may be TRBD2 (6 bases). Trimming shortened V by 4 bases and J by 8 bases, and 12 bases separated the two germline ends. Germline V gene sequence: CDR1 SGDLS, CDR2 YYNGEE. The CDR3 consists of 13 residues.

Here the CDR3 DNA reads TGCGCCAGCAGCCAGTTTGGACAGGGGAACACTGAAGCTTTCTTT. This encodes CASSQFGQGNTEAFF. This chain uses TRBV4-1 with TRBJ1-1, with 8 positions matching TRBD1. Germline lookup yields CDR1 MGHRA and CDR2 YSYEKL. V was pared by 3 bases and J by 1 base, with 4 bases of the junction left unmatched. CDR3 length: 15 residues.

This sequence joins TRBV6-1 and TRBJ2-7, with D tentatively TRBD1 (6 bases). CDR3 length: 16 residues. The V and J ends lost 4 bases and 2 bases respectively, with 18 bases between them. Germline CDR1 reads MNHNS; CDR2 reads SASEGT. In DNA, the CDR3 is TGTGCCAGCAGTGGGGGCTCGGGACAAGGGACCTACGAGCAGTACTTC. This gives the protein CASSGGSGQGTYEQYF.

The rearrangement uses TRBV10-2 and TRBJ2-7; no clear D. Germline assignment: CDR1 WSHSY and CDR2 SAAADI. CDR3 length: 13 residues. Trimming removed 3 bases from V and 3 bases from J, with 9 bases in between. The chain's CDR3 is CASSENSLYEQYF. CDR3 DNA sequence: TGCGCCAGCAGTGAAAACTCTCTCTACGAGCAGTACTTC.

The chain joins TRBV27 to TRBJ2-1; perhaps TRBD1 as D (5 bases). This CDR3 spans 14 amino acids. Germline CDR1 reads MNHEY; CDR2 reads SMNVEV (reference sequence). Trimming stripped 7 bases from V and 3 bases from J, with 13 bases between. In nucleotides, the CDR3 is TGTGCCAGCAAGGGGTGGGGCGGCTACAATGAGCAGTTCTTC. It specifies CASKGWGGYNEQFF.

This clone was picked up many times. The rearrangement uses TRBV6-1 and TRBJ1-2, with D maybe TRBD1 (5 bases). The CDR3 length is 13 residues. Between the trimmed V and J ends, which lost 3 bases and 0 bases, there was a span of 5 bases. Germline CDR1 MNHNS, CDR2 SASEGT. DNA of the CDR3: TGTGCCAGCAGTGAGACAGCTAACTATGGCTACACCTTC. This encodes CASSETANYGYTF.

The table lists this clone with a count of one. The chain couples TRBV4-2 to TRBJ2-3, with 11 positions matching TRBD2. This CDR3 is built from 19 residues. V lost 3 bases, J lost 7 bases, and 18 bases stayed unmatched. Looked up from germline, CDR1 is LGHNA and CDR2 is YNFKEQ. In DNA form, the CDR3 reads TGTGCCAGCAGCCATCAAATGGTGGGCACTAGCGGGGGAATCCATACGCAGTATTTT. Translating it yields CASSHQMVGTSGGIHTQYF.

The V call is TRBV5-1, the J call TRBJ2-5; possible D gene TRBD1, 5 bases. Germline CDR1 and CDR2: SGHRS and YFSETQ. V lost 0 bases and J lost 1, with 16 bases in between. The CDR3 runs 17 residues. The CDR3 loop is CASSLATRGRSQETQYF. CDR3 DNA: TGCGCCAGCAGCTTGGCCACAAGGGGAAGGAGCCAAGAGACCCAGTACTTC.

This clone was seen a few times. The chain joins TRBV5-6 to TRBJ1-2, with a possible D match to TRBD1 (5 bases). Germline CDR1 and CDR2: SGHDT and YYEEEE. V was shortened by 6 bases and J by 8 bases, with 17 bases between the two germline ends. The CDR3 is 13 residues long. CDR3 in amino acids: CASNIPTGDGYTF. Here the CDR3 DNA reads TGTGCCAGCAACATACCTACGGGGGACGGCTACACCTTC.

The CDR3 DNA reads TGTGCTAGTGGTTTGGATTCGGACAGATACTATGGCTACACCTTC. It is translated as CASGLDSDRYYGYTF. The rearrangement joins TRBV12-5 to TRBJ1-2, with D tentatively TRBD1 (6 bases). CDR1 is LGHNT and CDR2 is FRNRAP in the germline V gene. Trimming took off 1 base at V and 3 bases at J, with 12 bases between the two ends. The CDR3 totals 15 residues.

In this sample, this clone turned up a few times. The chain uses TRBV6-5 and TRBJ2-7; D might be TRBD1 (6 bases). V lost 1 base and J lost 3, with 10 bases in between. The CDR3 totals 14 residues. CDR1 and CDR2 from the germline V gene are MNHEY and SVGAGI. The CDR3 bases are TGTGCCAGCAGTTACTTCGGACAGATCTACGAGCAGTACTTC. Its protein product is CASSYFGQIYEQYF.

The J gene is TRBJ1-1, the V gene TRBV29-1, with D possibly being TRBD1 (5 bases). V lost 7 bases to trimming and J lost 1 base, with 16 bases between them. The CDR3 covers 14 residues. Germline assignment: CDR1 SQVTM and CDR2 ANQGSEA. The CDR3, as DNA: TGCAGCGCCAGCACCGGGACCGGGAACACTGAAGCTTTCTTT. As protein: CSASTGTGNTEAFF.

The CDR3 nucleotides are TGCGCCAGCAGCGGGGAACAGGGGGCCCCGGGCGATCAGCCCCAGCATTTT. Its protein product is CASSGEQGAPGDQPQHF. The chain couples TRBV5-1 to TRBJ1-5; TRBD1 agrees at 9 bases. CDR1 and CDR2 from the germline V gene are SGHRS and YFSETQ. After removal of 4 bases from V and 5 bases from J, the junction contained 13 bases not matched to a gene. The CDR3 is 17 residues long.

As concerns this clone: Within the sample, other DNA sequences also encode this same CDR3. V is TRBV27 and J is TRBJ1-2, with 9 bases fitting TRBD1. The junction had 1 base not matched to a gene; V was cut back by 2 bases and J by 6 bases. The V gene's germline CDR1 is MNHEY and CDR2 SMNVEV (reference sequence). The CDR3 loop spans 13 amino acids. DNA for the CDR3: TGTGCCAGCAGTTTAGGACAGGGGAATGGCTACACCTTC. Translated: CASSLGQGNGYTF.

This chain links TRBV5-4 with TRBJ2-5; TRBD2 might be the D (7 bases). The CDR3 contains 14 residues. CDR1 SGHNT and CDR2 YYREEE come from the germline V gene (reference sequence). The V gene lost 2 bases and the J gene lost 1 base, with 9 bases spanning the gap. The DNA of the CDR3 is TGTGCCAGCAGCTTCCGGGGGGCCCAAGAGACCCAGTACTTC. The encoded protein is CASSFRGAQETQYF.

This chain joins TRBV15 and TRBJ2-7, with D perhaps TRBD1 or TRBD2 (5 bases each). The germline V gene encodes CDR1 LNHNV and CDR2 YYDKDF (reference sequence). V lost 0 bases to trimming and J lost 3 bases, with 9 bases between them. This CDR3 is built from 14 residues. CDR3 sequence (DNA): TGTGCCACCAGCAGAGACGGGGCTGACTACGAGCAGTACTTC. It yields the protein CATSRDGADYEQYF.

This clone was observed a handful of times. The genes are TRBV30 and TRBJ2-1; tentatively, D is TRBD2 (6 bases). CDR1 and CDR2 (germline): GTSNPN, SVGIG (reference sequence). The CDR3 totals 12 residues. V lost 3 bases and J 10 bases, leaving 13 bases between the germline ends. The CDR3 loop reads CAWSRENDEQFF. The CDR3 DNA follows: TGTGCCTGGAGCCGGGAGAATGACGAGCAGTTCTTC. The full variable domain, its missing parts supplied by reference TRBV30 and TRBJ2-1, is SQTIHQWPATLVQPVGSPLSLECTVEGTSNPNLYWYRQAAGRGLQLLFYSVGIGQISSEVPQNLSASRPQDRQFILSSKKLLLSDSGFYLCAWSRENDEQFFGPGTRLTVL.

This clone has a handful of counts. V usage is TRBV9 and J usage is TRBJ2-1; TRBD2 matches 9 bases. The CDR3 spans 17 residues. Germline CDR1 is SGDLS and CDR2 is YYNGEE. V was pared by 0 bases and J by 8 bases, with 12 bases of the junction left unmatched. Here the CDR3 reads CASSVGGTGTSNYEQFF. CDR3 sequence (DNA): TGTGCCAGCAGCGTAGGGGGGACCGGGACTAGCAATTATGAGCAGTTCTTC.